This T cell receptor beta chain was sequenced during a study of shared clonotypes between healthy human individuals. Study-level results: For naive CD4 cells, around 5% of clonotypes were shared across a handful of donors. Read depth was anticipated to influence clonotype sharing among donors.

To note about this clone: No antigen is known for it.

It was 200 to 250 ng DNA, around 32,000 T cell genomes, that sorted-subset replicate PCRs used. Profiling relied on immunoSEQ multiplex PCR, and the TCRdb table lists in-frame clones only, not all of them. The data contain about 960,000 clones, approximately 80% of them singletons. CDR3 length: 14 residues. V lost 4 bases, J lost 2 bases, and 9 bases lay in between. Looked up from germline, CDR1 is SNHLY and CDR2 is FYNNEI. Within Nashville, Tennessee resided all donors, each a Caucasian adult. The sample consisted of memory CD4+ T cells sorted from blood. Stated subset: CD45RA-negative fraction. The origin of this receptor is a man between 18 and 29 years old in good health. The genes are TRBV2 and TRBJ2-1; D is perhaps TRBD1 (5 bases). CDR3 sequence (DNA): TGTGCCAGCAGTGGACAGAGAGCCTACAATGAGCAGTTCTTC. The encoded protein is CASSGQRAYNEQFF.